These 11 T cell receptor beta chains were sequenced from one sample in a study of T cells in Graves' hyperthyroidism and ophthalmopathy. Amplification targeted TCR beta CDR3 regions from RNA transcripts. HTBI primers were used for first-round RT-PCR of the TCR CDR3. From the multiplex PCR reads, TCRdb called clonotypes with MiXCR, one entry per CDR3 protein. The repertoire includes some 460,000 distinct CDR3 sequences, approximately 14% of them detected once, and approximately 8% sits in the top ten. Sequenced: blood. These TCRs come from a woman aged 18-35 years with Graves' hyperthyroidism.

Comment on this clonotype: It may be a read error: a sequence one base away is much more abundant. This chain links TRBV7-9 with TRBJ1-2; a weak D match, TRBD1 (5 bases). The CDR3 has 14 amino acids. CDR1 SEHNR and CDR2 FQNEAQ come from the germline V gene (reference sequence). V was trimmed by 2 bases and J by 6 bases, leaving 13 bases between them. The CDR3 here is CASSLRPGPNGYTF. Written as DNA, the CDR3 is TGTGCCAGCAGCTTACGACCGGGACCGAATGGCTACACCTTC.

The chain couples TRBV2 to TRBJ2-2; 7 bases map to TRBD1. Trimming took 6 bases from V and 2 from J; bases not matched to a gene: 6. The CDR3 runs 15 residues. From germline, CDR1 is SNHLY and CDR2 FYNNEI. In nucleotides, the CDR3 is TGTGCCAGCAGCCGACAGGGTGGTAACACCGGGGAGCTGTTTTTT. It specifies CASSRQGGNTGELFF.

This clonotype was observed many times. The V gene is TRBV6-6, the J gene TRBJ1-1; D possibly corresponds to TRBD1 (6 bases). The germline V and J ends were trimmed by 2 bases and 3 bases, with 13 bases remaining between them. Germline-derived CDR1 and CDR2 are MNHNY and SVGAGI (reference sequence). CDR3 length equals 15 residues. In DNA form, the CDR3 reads TGTGCCAGCAGTTACGCATACAGGGTGGACACTGAAGCTTTCTTT. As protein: CASSYAYRVDTEAFF.

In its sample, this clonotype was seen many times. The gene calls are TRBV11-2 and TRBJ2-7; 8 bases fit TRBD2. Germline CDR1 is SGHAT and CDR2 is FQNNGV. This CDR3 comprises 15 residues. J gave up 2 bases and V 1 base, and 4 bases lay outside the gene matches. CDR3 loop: CASSLAGGKTYEQYF. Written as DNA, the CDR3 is TGTGCCAGCAGCTTAGCGGGAGGGAAAACCTACGAGCAGTACTTC.

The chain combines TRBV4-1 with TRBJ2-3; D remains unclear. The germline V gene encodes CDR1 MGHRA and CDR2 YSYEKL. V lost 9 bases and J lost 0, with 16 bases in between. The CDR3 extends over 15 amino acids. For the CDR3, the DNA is TGCGCCAGTCGGCTTCTAGGCGTGAGCACAGATACGCAGTATTTT. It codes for CASRLLGVSTDTQYF.

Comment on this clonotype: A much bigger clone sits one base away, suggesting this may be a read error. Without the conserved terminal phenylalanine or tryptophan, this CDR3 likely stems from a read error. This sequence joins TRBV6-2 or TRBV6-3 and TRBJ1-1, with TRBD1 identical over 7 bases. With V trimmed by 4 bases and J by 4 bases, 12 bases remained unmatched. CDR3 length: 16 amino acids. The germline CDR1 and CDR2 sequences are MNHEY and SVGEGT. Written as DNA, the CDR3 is TGTGCCAGCAGTTTTAAATACAGGGGTGGGAGCACTGAAGCTTTCCTT. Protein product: CASSFKYRGGSTEAFL.

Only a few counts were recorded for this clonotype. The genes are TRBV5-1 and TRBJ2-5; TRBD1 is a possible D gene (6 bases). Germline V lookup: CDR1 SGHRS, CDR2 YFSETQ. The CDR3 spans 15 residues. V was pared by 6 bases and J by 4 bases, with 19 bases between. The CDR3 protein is CASNSGVQGRETQYF. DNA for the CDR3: TGCGCCAGCAACTCGGGTGTTCAGGGGAGAGAGACCCAGTACTTC.

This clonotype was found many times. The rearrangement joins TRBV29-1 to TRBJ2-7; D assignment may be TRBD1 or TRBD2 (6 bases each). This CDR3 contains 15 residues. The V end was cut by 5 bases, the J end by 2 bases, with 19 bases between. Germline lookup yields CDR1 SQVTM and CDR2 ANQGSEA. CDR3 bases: TGCAGCGTTAGACCGACTTCGGGGGACACCTACGAGCAGTACTTC. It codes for CSVRPTSGDTYEQYF.

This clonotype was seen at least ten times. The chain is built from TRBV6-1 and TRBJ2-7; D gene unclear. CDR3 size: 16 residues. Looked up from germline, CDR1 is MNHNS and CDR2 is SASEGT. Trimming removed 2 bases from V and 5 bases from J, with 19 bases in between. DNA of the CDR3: TGTGCCAGCAGTGAACTTAGAGGCAACTGGATGGACGAGCAGTACTTC. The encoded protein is CASSELRGNWMDEQYF.

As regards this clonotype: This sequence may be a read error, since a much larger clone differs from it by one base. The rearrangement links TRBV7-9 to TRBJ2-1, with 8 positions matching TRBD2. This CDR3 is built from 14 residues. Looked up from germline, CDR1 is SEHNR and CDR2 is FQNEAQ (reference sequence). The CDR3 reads CGTQSGGSYNEQFF. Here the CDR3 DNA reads TGTGGCACCCAGAGCGGGGGCTCCTACAATGAGCAGTTCTTC.

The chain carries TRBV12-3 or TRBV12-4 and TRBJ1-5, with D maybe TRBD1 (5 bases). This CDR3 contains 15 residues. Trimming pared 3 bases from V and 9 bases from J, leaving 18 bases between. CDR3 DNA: TGTGCCAGCAGTTTGGGGGACGGGACGTCTCGGCCCCAGCATTTT. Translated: CASSLGDGTSRPQHF.